This T cell receptor (beta chain) was identified during a study of T cell responses to AZD1222 COVID-19 vaccine. Concerning this clone: The target antigen is unknown.

This table comes from immunoSEQ multiplex PCR, and its TCRdb copy is limited to in-frame clones, with some not included. The sample lists about 110,000 clones, approximately 90% seen once, with 3.2% in the top ten. Regarding the study as a whole: Repertoires were sampled only after the peak T cell response. White British donors predominated, females outnumbered males, and clonal diversity was possibly underestimated. Close to half of all spike-specific TCRs reportedly target regions of the variants that are unmutated.

CDR1 is MDHEN, CDR2 SYDVKM, per germline. This CDR3 comprises 14 residues. The V segment lost 6 bases and the J segment 4 bases; nucleotides outside the gene matches: 6. Source: peripheral blood, taken on day 0 of AZD1222 vaccination. The TCR sequence derives from an adult in good health. This chain connects TRBV28 to TRBJ1-3; 7 bases agree with TRBD1. The DNA of the CDR3 is TGTGCCAGCAGCCCAGGGGGGCGGGGAAACACCATATATTTT. Its translation: CASSPGGRGNTIYF.